This T cell receptor (beta chain) originates from a study of CD8 T cells in Susac syndrome. About 0.45 to 1 ug RNA was reverse transcribed with random hexamers. TCRdb reanalysed the immunoSEQ multiplex PCR reads using MiXCR and keeps one entry per CDR3 protein. The sample has about 80,000 distinct CDR3 sequences, approximately 93% seen once; the top ten hold approximately 1%. This clonotype was observed once. The germline CDR1 and CDR2 sequences are MNHEY and SVGAGI. CDR3 length: 18 amino acids. Trimming pared 0 bases from V and 1 base from J, leaving 19 bases between. V gene TRBV6-5 combines with J gene TRBJ2-7; the D gene is possibly TRBD2 (6 bases). The sequenced sample was CD8+ T cells from PBMCs. The source of this sequence is a human donor with Susac syndrome. The CDR3, as DNA: TGTGCCAGCAGTTACTCGAGGGCGGGACTGCCGGTTTCCTACGAGCAGTACTTC. Translation: CASSYSRAGLPVSYEQYF.